The clone carrying this T cell receptor beta chain was seen ten or more times. The record originates from a study of T cells in Graves' hyperthyroidism and ophthalmopathy. TCR beta CDR3 regions were amplified from RNA transcripts. During a first-round RT-PCR of the TCR CDR3, the HTBI primer set was used. A single record per CDR3 protein comes from TCRdb applying MiXCR to the multiplex PCR reads. The data show roughly 510,000 distinct CDR3 sequences, roughly 20% seen once. The CDR3 is made up of 13 amino acids. V gave up 8 bases and J gave up 3 bases, with 14 bases separating them. In germline, CDR1 is LNHDA, CDR2 SQIVND (reference sequence).

Specimen: blood. The sequence was collected from a man aged 18 to 29 with Graves' hyperthyroidism. The chain joins TRBV19 to TRBJ2-7, with D possibly TRBD1 on 8 matching bases. The CDR3 loop is CASGTGLDYEQYF. For the CDR3, the DNA is TGTGCCAGTGGGACAGGACTAGACTACGAGCAGTACTTC.